This T cell receptor beta chain was sequenced for a study of T cell changes during pregnancy in multiple sclerosis. Using immunoSEQ multiplex PCR, the repertoire was profiled, and TCRdb retains in-frame clones only, with some absent. The data hold around 68,000 clones, with 85% to 95% observed a single time. The germline V and J ends were trimmed by 0 bases and 1 base, with 9 bases remaining between them. The CDR3 is 15 residues long. CDR1 and CDR2 from the germline V gene are SGHRS and YFSETQ. This clone was seen a single time. The chain has TRBV5-1 and TRBJ2-3; D is undetermined. This TCR derives from a female donor with multiple sclerosis, enrolled in a pregnancy study. Material: CD4+ T cells from peripheral blood mononuclear cells, obtained before pregnancy. CDR3 residues: CASSLASPGTDTQYF. The CDR3 coding sequence is TGCGCCAGCAGCTTGGCGTCTCCAGGCACAGATACGCAGTATTTT.